Following are 9 T cell receptor beta chains from one sample sequenced in a study of blood T cell repertoires in COVID-19. Assay used: immunoSEQ multiplex PCR; TCRdb lists only in-frame clones, some missing. Here the sample spans about 190,000 clones, roughly 80% being singletons. What was sequenced was peripheral blood. These receptor sequences come from a woman aged 50 to 65 with acute or convalescent COVID-19.

The genes are TRBV13 and TRBJ1-1; D might be TRBD1 (5 bases). Germline V gene data show CDR1 as PRHDT and CDR2 as FYEKMQ (reference sequence). The CDR3 has 14 amino acids. Trimming left V 6 bases short and J 2 bases short, with 13 bases between. The CDR3 loop is CASSFTGGNTEAFF. For the CDR3, the DNA is TGTGCCAGCAGTTTTACGGGGGGTAACACTGAAGCTTTCTTT.

Here the CDR3 DNA reads TGTGCCAGCAGTGAGTGGACAGGCTACGAGCAGTACTTC. As protein: CASSEWTGYEQYF. This chain connects TRBV2 to TRBJ2-7, with 7 bases identical to TRBD1. From germline, CDR1 is SNHLY and CDR2 FYNNEI. CDR3 length equals 13 residues. The trim removed 3 bases at V and 3 bases at J, leaving 2 bases unmatched. The whole variable domain, remainder taken from reference TRBV2 and TRBJ2-7, is EPEVTQTPSHQVTQMGQEVILRCVPISNHLYFYWYRQILGQKVEFLVSFYNNEISEKSEIFDDQFSVERPDGSNFTLKIRSTKLEDSAMYFCASSEWTGYEQYFGPGTRLTVT.

This clone showed up just a few times. This sequence joins TRBV6-1 and TRBJ1-2; the match to TRBD1 covers 9 bases. The CDR3 contains 15 residues. From germline, CDR1 is MNHNS and CDR2 SASEGT. V lost 2 bases and J lost 8; bases outside the gene matches: 9. The CDR3 is CASSETGQGRGGYTF. The CDR3 DNA is TGTGCCAGCAGTGAAACCGGACAGGGGCGGGGAGGCTACACCTTC.

The chain employs TRBV3-1 (or the pseudogene TRBV3-2) and TRBJ1-4; D possibly corresponds to TRBD1 (6 bases). Trimming shortened V by 4 bases and J by 4 bases, and 16 bases separated the two germline ends. CDR3 length equals 16 residues. CDR1 LGHDT and CDR2 YNNKEL come from the germline V gene (reference sequence). This CDR3 reads CASSRGTGTHNEKLFF. DNA for the CDR3: TGTGCCAGCAGCCGCGGCACAGGGACCCATAATGAAAAACTGTTTTTT.

V usage is TRBV20-1 and J usage is TRBJ2-1; TRBD1 matches 9 bases. Trimming at V came to 3 bases and at J to 8 bases, leaving 8 bases not matched to a gene. CDR3 length: 14 amino acids. The germline V gene has CDR1 DFQATT and CDR2 SNEGSKA (reference sequence). DNA of the CDR3: TGCAGTGCTAGTTCCGGGACAGGGTCGTATGAGCAGTTCTTC. Amino acid sequence: CSASSGTGSYEQFF.

In this sample, this clone turned up a few times. V and J are TRBV25-1 and TRBJ2-1; 7 bases line up with TRBD1. Germline V gene sequence: CDR1 MGHDK, CDR2 SYGVNS. V shed 6 bases, J shed 0 bases, and the junction held 5 bases outside the gene matches. The CDR3 sequence is 15 residues long. DNA for the CDR3: TGTGCCAGCAGGGGGACAGAGGTCTCCTACAATGAGCAGTTCTTC. Protein: CASRGTEVSYNEQFF.

The chain links TRBV7-8 to TRBJ2-7; no clear D. The V end was cut by 1 base, the J end by 5 bases, with 12 bases between. Germline CDR1 is SGHVS and CDR2 is FQNEAQ. The CDR3 covers 14 residues. CDR3 region: CASSLDEVRDEQYF. The CDR3 DNA follows: TGTGCCAGCAGCTTAGACGAGGTACGCGACGAGCAGTACTTC.

The CDR3 region is CASRQQGRAYEQYF. CDR3 DNA sequence: TGTGCCAGCAGGCAACAGGGACGGGCCTACGAGCAGTACTTC. The chain couples TRBV6-5 to TRBJ2-7; TRBD1 might be the D (6 bases). V was pared by 6 bases and J by 2 bases, with 14 bases between. CDR3 length: 14 amino acids. CDR1 is MNHEY, CDR2 SVGAGI, per germline.

CDR3 in DNA: TGCGCCAGCAGCCAAGAGATTGCGATTCGGACTGAAGCTTTCTTT. Translation gives CASSQEIAIRTEAFF. This sequence joins TRBV4-3 and TRBJ1-1; D gene uncertain. The CDR3 runs 15 residues. Trimming removed 0 bases at V and 5 bases at J, with 13 bases between. Germline V gene data show CDR1 as LGHNA and CDR2 as YSLEER.